These T cell receptor beta chains were read from a single sample in a study of cytomegalovirus exposure and HLA in healthy donors. Libraries were prepared by immunoSEQ multiplex PCR; TCRdb keeps only in-frame clonotypes and omits some of them. The data contain 100,000 to 150,000 clones, over 60% of them singletons. Sequencing was carried out using PBMCs. The receptors originated from a man aged 18 to 35 in good health and CMV-seronegative. Both conserved end residues are part of each CDR3. D genes are given only for firm matches. A row's size may be missing; if present it is once, few, many or a size class.

v_call: TRBV5-1; cdr3_length: 12; j_call: TRBJ2-2; d_call: .; clone_size: .; cdr3_nt: TGCGCCAGCAGCCCCTTGACCGGGGAGCTGTTTTTT; cdr3_aa: CASSPLTGELFF
v_call: TRBV7-8; cdr3_length: 17; j_call: TRBJ2-7; d_call: TRBD2; clone_size: .; cdr3_nt: TGTGCCAGCAGCTTAGTTCAGGGCGGGACTAGGATCTACGAGCAGTACTTC; cdr3_aa: CASSLVQGGTRIYEQYF
v_call: TRBV30; cdr3_length: 12; j_call: TRBJ2-7; d_call: TRBD2; clone_size: .; cdr3_nt: TGTGCCTGGATGGCGGGGGGGTACGAGCAGTACTTC; cdr3_aa: CAWMAGGYEQYF
v_call: TRBV27; cdr3_length: 13; j_call: TRBJ2-7; d_call: TRBD1; clone_size: .; cdr3_nt: TGTGCCAGCAGTTCCCCGGACAGGTACGAGCAGTACTTC; cdr3_aa: CASSSPDRYEQYF
v_call: TRBV5-4; cdr3_length: 14; j_call: TRBJ1-1; d_call: TRBD1; clone_size: .; cdr3_nt: TGTGCCAGCACCCGGACAGGGGGTTTGACTGAAGCTTTCTTT; cdr3_aa: CASTRTGGLTEAFF
v_call: TRBV29-1; cdr3_length: 12; j_call: TRBJ1-2; d_call: .; clone_size: .; cdr3_nt: TGCAGCGTTGAAAAGGGGTTCTATGGCTACACCTTC; cdr3_aa: CSVEKGFYGYTF
v_call: TRBV23-1; cdr3_length: 15; j_call: TRBJ1-4; d_call: .; clone_size: .; cdr3_nt: TGCGCCAGCAGTCAGACCGACAGAGACAATGAAAAACTGTTTTTT; cdr3_aa: CASSQTDRDNEKLFF
v_call: TRBV28; cdr3_length: 15; j_call: TRBJ2-7; d_call: TRBD1; clone_size: few; cdr3_nt: TGTGCCAGCAGTCCCGGGACAGAGTTAATCTACGAGCAGTACTTC; cdr3_aa: CASSPGTELIYEQYF
v_call: TRBV10-1; cdr3_length: 13; j_call: TRBJ2-5; d_call: .; clone_size: .; cdr3_nt: TGCGCCAGCAGTGGACAGGTCGGGGAGACCCAGTACTTC; cdr3_aa: CASSGQVGETQYF
v_call: TRBV30; cdr3_length: 13; j_call: TRBJ1-4; d_call: TRBD1; clone_size: once; cdr3_nt: TGTGCCTGCCAGGGGGTTACGGGTGAAAAACTGTTTTTT; cdr3_aa: CACQGVTGEKLFF
v_call: TRBV29-1; cdr3_length: 12; j_call: TRBJ2-1; d_call: .; clone_size: .; cdr3_nt: TGCAGCGTTGGGGGCCGGTTTTTTGAGCAGTTCTTC; cdr3_aa: CSVGGRFFEQFF
v_call: TRBV19; cdr3_length: 13; j_call: TRBJ1-3; d_call: .; clone_size: .; cdr3_nt: TGTGCCAGTAGATCCTACGCTGGAAACACCATATATTTT; cdr3_aa: CASRSYAGNTIYF
v_call: TRBV5-1; cdr3_length: 15; j_call: TRBJ2-5; d_call: TRBD2; clone_size: few; cdr3_nt: TGCGCCAGCAGCCTAGCGGGGGCCCTGGGGGAGACCCAGTACTTC; cdr3_aa: CASSLAGALGETQYF
v_call: TRBV25-1; cdr3_length: 15; j_call: TRBJ2-3; d_call: .; clone_size: .; cdr3_nt: TGTGCCAGCAGTTCCCCTAACCAGGACACAGATACGCAGTATTTT; cdr3_aa: CASSSPNQDTDTQYF
v_call: TRBV25-1; cdr3_length: 14; j_call: TRBJ2-1; d_call: TRBD1; clone_size: .; cdr3_nt: TGTGCCAGCAGAAGGGACAGGGACTACAATGAGCAGTTCTTC; cdr3_aa: CASRRDRDYNEQFF
v_call: TRBV28; cdr3_length: 15; j_call: TRBJ1-1; d_call: .; clone_size: .; cdr3_nt: TGTGCCAGCAGTTTTCTCGACAGGTCGTTCACTGAAGCTTTCTTT; cdr3_aa: CASSFLDRSFTEAFF
v_call: TRBV5-1; cdr3_length: 12; j_call: TRBJ1-1; d_call: TRBD1; clone_size: .; cdr3_nt: TGCGCCAGCAGCTTCGAGGGGGCTGTAGCTTTCTTT; cdr3_aa: CASSFEGAVAFF
v_call: TRBV11-3; cdr3_length: 14; j_call: TRBJ1-1; d_call: .; clone_size: .; cdr3_nt: TGTGCCAGCAGCTTTCGCGGGGGATACACTGAAGCTTTCTTT; cdr3_aa: CASSFRGGYTEAFF
v_call: TRBV5-4; cdr3_length: 17; j_call: TRBJ2-3; d_call: TRBD2; clone_size: .; cdr3_nt: TGTGCCAGCAGGAGAGCTAGCGGGGGGACTAGCACAGATACGCAGTATTTT; cdr3_aa: CASRRASGGTSTDTQYF
v_call: TRBV29-1; cdr3_length: 13; j_call: TRBJ1-1; d_call: .; clone_size: .; cdr3_nt: TGCAGCGTCGGCCCGGGATTGAACACTGAAGCTTTCTTT; cdr3_aa: CSVGPGLNTEAFF
v_call: TRBV29-1; cdr3_length: 12; j_call: TRBJ2-5; d_call: TRBD1; clone_size: once; cdr3_nt: TGCAGCGTTGGGGCAGGGGGAGAGACCCAGTACTTC; cdr3_aa: CSVGAGGETQYF
v_call: TRBV6-1; cdr3_length: 17; j_call: TRBJ2-2; d_call: TRBD2; clone_size: .; cdr3_nt: TGTGCCAGCAGTGAATGGGGAATCCGACTAGCGGCCGGGGAGCTGTTTTTT; cdr3_aa: CASSEWGIRLAAGELFF
v_call: TRBV6-1; cdr3_length: 15; j_call: TRBJ2-1; d_call: TRBD2; clone_size: few; cdr3_nt: TGTGCCAGCAGCCGAACTAGCGGGGGGGCCGATGAGCAGTTCTTC; cdr3_aa: CASSRTSGGADEQFF
v_call: TRBV19; cdr3_length: 16; j_call: TRBJ2-3; d_call: TRBD2; clone_size: .; cdr3_nt: TGTGCCAGTAGTTTCGGACTAGCGGGCGTCCCAGATACGCAGTATTTT; cdr3_aa: CASSFGLAGVPDTQYF
v_call: TRBV6-1; cdr3_length: 14; j_call: TRBJ1-2; d_call: .; clone_size: few; cdr3_nt: TGTGCCAGCAGTGAAAAGGAGTGGGACTATGGCTACACCTTC; cdr3_aa: CASSEKEWDYGYTF
v_call: TRBV27; cdr3_length: 18; j_call: TRBJ2-7; d_call: TRBD2; clone_size: .; cdr3_nt: TGTGCCAGCAGCGCCGGGACTAGCGGTAAATATCTTCTCTACGAGCAGTACTTC; cdr3_aa: CASSAGTSGKYLLYEQYF
v_call: TRBV10-2; cdr3_length: 13; j_call: TRBJ1-5; d_call: .; clone_size: .; cdr3_nt: TGCGCCAGCAGTGTAGAGATTTATCAGCCCCAGCATTTT; cdr3_aa: CASSVEIYQPQHF